This is a list of T cell receptor beta chains from one sample in a study of OX40 agonist ivuxolimab in advanced cancers. Using immunoSEQ multiplex PCR, the repertoire was profiled, and TCRdb retains in-frame clones only, with some absent. The top ten clones hold roughly 4.9% of a sample with tens of thousands of clones, roughly 90% of them seen once. Material: CD4+ or CD8+ T cells sorted from blood, obtained in a trial of the OX40 agonist ivuxolimab. Receptors originate from an adult with an advanced solid tumor such as melanoma, head and neck, liver or kidney cancer. CDR3s include the opening cysteine and the closing phenylalanine or tryptophan. D genes are given only for firm matches. Not all rows give a size; the values are once, few, many and, for expanded clones, a class.

D	V	J	size	DNA	CDR3
-	TRBV6-5	TRBJ1-6	-	TGTGCCAGCAGGAACTCTAATAATTCACCCCTCCACTTT	CASRNSNNSPLHF
-	TRBV11-2	TRBJ1-3	-	TGTGCCAGCAGCTTAGTGGGAAGCTCTGGAAACACCATATATTTT	CASSLVGSSGNTIYF
-	TRBV5-6	TRBJ2-7	-	TGTGCCAGCAGCTTTGTAGGCGGTCCCTACGAGCAGTACTTC	CASSFVGGPYEQYF
TRBD1	TRBV7-2	TRBJ2-7	once	TGTGCCAGCAGCTCCCCCTTACAGGGGGCGGGAGTCGAGCAGTACTTC	CASSSPLQGAGVEQYF
TRBD1	TRBV27	TRBJ1-1	-	TGTGCCAGCAGTTTAATGACCGGGACAGGGACTGAAGCTTTCTTT	CASSLMTGTGTEAFF
-	TRBV6-1	TRBJ1-2	once	TGTGCCAGCAGTATCGGGGGGGGAGATGGCTACACCTTC	CASSIGGGDGYTF
TRBD1	TRBV19	TRBJ2-7	-	TGTGCCAGTAGTTCGGGACAGAAGTACGAGCAGTACTTC	CASSSGQKYEQYF
TRBD2	TRBV18	TRBJ2-2	-	TGTGCCAGCTCACCACAGGGACTAGCCGATCGGTTTTTT	CASSPQGLADRFF
-	TRBV7-9	TRBJ1-5	-	TGTGCCAGCAGCTTGGGGGGAGTTAATGGCAATCAGCCCCAGCATTTT	CASSLGGVNGNQPQHF
TRBD2	TRBV9	TRBJ2-3	-	TGTGCCAGCAGCGTAGATCTAGCGGGGGCCACCACAGATACGCAGTATTTT	CASSVDLAGATTDTQYF
-	TRBV29-1	TRBJ1-2	-	TGCAGCGTTGGCGAGGGACCCTATGGCTACACCTTC	CSVGEGPYGYTF
-	TRBV11-2	TRBJ2-2	-	TGTGCCAGCACTACCGTACGGGGAAGAACCGGGGAGCTGTTTTTT	CASTTVRGRTGELFF
-	TRBV28	TRBJ1-6	-	TGTGCCAGCAGACAGAGTAATAATTCACCCCTCCACTTT	CASRQSNNSPLHF
-	TRBV7-8	TRBJ2-7	-	TGTGCCAGCAGCGCCGCCGGGAATTACGAGCAGTACTTC	CASSAAGNYEQYF
-	TRBV20-1	TRBJ1-1	-	TGCAGTGCTAGAGGGGACGGTGAAGCTTTCTTT	CSARGDGEAFF
TRBD1	TRBV28	TRBJ2-7	-	TGTGCCAGCAGTTCTAGCCAACAGGGGAGTACCTACGAGCAGTACTTC	CASSSSQQGSTYEQYF
TRBD1	TRBV27	TRBJ1-2	-	TGTGCCAGCAGTACCCGGACAGGTCCACTCCATGGCTACACCTTC	CASSTRTGPLHGYTF
-	TRBV7-9	TRBJ1-1	-	TGTGCCAGCAGCTTTTCCGGACTACAGACCGGGAACACTGAAGCTTTCTTT	CASSFSGLQTGNTEAFF
TRBD2	TRBV5-1	TRBJ2-7	-	TGCGCCAGCGCCCCCCCGGGACTAGCGGGGGAGCAGTACTTC	CASAPPGLAGEQYF
TRBD2	TRBV18	TRBJ2-1	-	TGTGCCAGCTCACCACAAAGCGGGGGCTACAATGAGCAGTTCTTC	CASSPQSGGYNEQFF
-	TRBV7-2	TRBJ1-2	-	TGTGCCAGCAGCTTAGTATGGGGGGCGCGCGGCTACACCTTC	CASSLVWGARGYTF
-	TRBV19	TRBJ2-3	-	TGTGCCAGTAGTCCCCTGTCTTCACTGCGTGGCACAGATACGCAGTATTTT	CASSPLSSLRGTDTQYF
-	TRBV21-1	TRBJ2-7	-	TGTGCCAGCAGGGTTATGGGGCTCGAGCAGTACTTC	CASRVMGLEQYF
TRBD1	TRBV11-3	TRBJ2-4	-	TGTGCCAGCAGCACAAGTCCGGGACAGGGGACGGGTCAGTACTTC	CASSTSPGQGTGQYF
TRBD1	TRBV6-4	TRBJ2-6	-	TGTGCCAGCAGTGAGGGACAGGTCCCTGGGGCCAACGTCCTGACTTTC	CASSEGQVPGANVLTF
-	TRBV4-1	TRBJ2-4	-	TGCGCCAGCAGCCGAGCAGGGGGGGACATTCAGTACTTC	CASSRAGGDIQYF
-	TRBV6-6	TRBJ1-1	-	TGTGCCAGCAGTTACTCGATGTCGGGCATACAAGCTTTCTTT	CASSYSMSGIQAFF
TRBD1	TRBV5-1	TRBJ2-2	-	TGCGCCAGCAGCGGAAGACAGGGAACCACCGGGGAGCTGTTTTTT	CASSGRQGTTGELFF
-	TRBV28	TRBJ1-5	-	TGTGCCAGCCAAAAGACTAATCAGCCCCAGCATTTT	CASQKTNQPQHF
-	TRBV29-1	TRBJ2-2	-	TGCAGCGTTGTAAGGGGGTTAGACACCGGGGAGCTGTTTTTT	CSVVRGLDTGELFF
-	TRBV6-4	TRBJ1-6	once	TGTGCCAGCAGAGTAGACCTAAATTCACCCCTCCACTTT	CASRVDLNSPLHF
-	TRBV5-6	TRBJ2-2	-	TGTGCCAGCAGCTCCCGGGGCACCGGGGAGCTGTTTTTT	CASSSRGTGELFF
-	TRBV11-2	TRBJ2-5	-	TGTGCCAGCAGCCCCCGACTGGACTCGGCCCAGTACTTC	CASSPRLDSAQYF
TRBD1	TRBV7-8	TRBJ2-5	-	TGTGCCAGCAGCCCCCGACAGGGAGACTGGCAAGAGACCCAGTACTTC	CASSPRQGDWQETQYF
-	TRBV5-1	TRBJ2-1	once	TGCGCCAGCAGCTTGTTCGAGCCGAACAATGAGCAGTTCTTC	CASSLFEPNNEQFF
-	TRBV11-2	TRBJ1-2	-	TGTGCCAGCAGCCCCGGTCATTCGAACTATGGCTACACCTTC	CASSPGHSNYGYTF
TRBD1	TRBV6-5	TRBJ1-2	-	TGTGCCAGCAGTTACTCCCAGACAGGGGACTATGGCTACACCTTC	CASSYSQTGDYGYTF
TRBD1	TRBV4-1	TRBJ2-3	-	TGCGCCAGCAGCACAGGGACAGGGTGGACAGATACGCAGTATTTT	CASSTGTGWTDTQYF
-	TRBV19	TRBJ2-1	-	TGTGCCAGTAGTATTCTGAACAATGAGCAGTTCTTC	CASSILNNEQFF
TRBD1	TRBV30	TRBJ2-5	-	TGTGCCTGGAGTCCATCGAGGACAGGGGGCTCGGGGACCCAGTACTTC	CAWSPSRTGGSGTQYF
-	TRBV20-1	TRBJ2-7	-	TGCAGTGCTAGTTTCCCCTCGGGGCAGTACTTC	CSASFPSGQYF
TRBD1	TRBV6-5	TRBJ2-7	-	TGTGCCAGCAGCAGGACAGGTTCCTACGAGCAGTACTTC	CASSRTGSYEQYF
-	TRBV29-1	TRBJ1-2	-	TGCAGCGTTGAAGAGGGTGGTCCTGGCTACACCTTC	CSVEEGGPGYTF
TRBD2	TRBV5-1	TRBJ2-3	-	TGCGCCAGCAGCTTGGCCGCTAGCGGGGGCTCAGATACGCAGTATTTT	CASSLAASGGSDTQYF
-	TRBV6-1	TRBJ2-7	-	TGTGCCAGCAGTGACCGGGACGGATCCTACGAGCAGTACTTC	CASSDRDGSYEQYF
-	TRBV30	TRBJ1-1	-	TGTGCCTGGAGTCCCGGGGGTTTAGACACTGAAGCTTTCTTT	CAWSPGGLDTEAFF
-	TRBV6-5	TRBJ1-2	-	TGTGCCAGCACCCGGATGGGGGGGTATAGTGGCTACACCTTC	CASTRMGGYSGYTF
-	TRBV6-5	TRBJ2-4	-	TGTGCCAGCAGTGAAGGACTGGGCATTCAGTACTTC	CASSEGLGIQYF
TRBD1	TRBV4-1	TRBJ1-1	-	TGCGCCAGCAGCCGGAGTACCGCGGGACAGGGGAACACTGAAGCTTTCTTT	CASSRSTAGQGNTEAFF
TRBD1	TRBV5-1	TRBJ2-1	-	TGCGCCAGCAGCTTGGAAACCCCCGACAGGGGCGGTGAGCAGTTCTTC	CASSLETPDRGGEQFF
TRBD1	TRBV30	TRBJ1-1	few	TGTGCCTGGTTGGGACAGGGCTACACTGAAGCTTTCTTT	CAWLGQGYTEAFF
TRBD1	TRBV6-6	TRBJ2-7	-	TGTGCCAGCAGCTCGGACAGGGCCGAGCAGTACTTC	CASSSDRAEQYF
TRBD1	TRBV30	TRBJ1-2	-	TGTGCCTGGAGTCCGGGACAGGTATATGGCTACACCTTC	CAWSPGQVYGYTF
TRBD2	TRBV29-1	TRBJ2-1	-	TGCAGCGTTGAAGGCCCAGCGGGAGTGGTAAATGAGCAGTTCTTC	CSVEGPAGVVNEQFF
TRBD1	TRBV5-1	TRBJ2-2	once	TGCGCCAGCAGCTTGACAGGGGCCACCGGGGAGCTGTTTTTT	CASSLTGATGELFF
-	TRBV2	TRBJ2-1	-	TGTGCCAGCACGGGTGGCGAGACTCCGGGGGAGCAGTTCTTC	CASTGGETPGEQFF
-	TRBV19	TRBJ1-2	-	TGTGCCAGCGCACCCACAGGGTCGAGAGGCTACACCTTC	CASAPTGSRGYTF
-	TRBV2	TRBJ1-3	-	TGTGCCAGCAGTGTCGGTGGGGCCTCTGGAAACACCATATATTTT	CASSVGGASGNTIYF
TRBD2	TRBV5-5	TRBJ2-7	-	TGTGCCAGCAGCCGCCCGGGACTAGCGGGAGAGGTGACCTACGAGCAGTACTTC	CASSRPGLAGEVTYEQYF